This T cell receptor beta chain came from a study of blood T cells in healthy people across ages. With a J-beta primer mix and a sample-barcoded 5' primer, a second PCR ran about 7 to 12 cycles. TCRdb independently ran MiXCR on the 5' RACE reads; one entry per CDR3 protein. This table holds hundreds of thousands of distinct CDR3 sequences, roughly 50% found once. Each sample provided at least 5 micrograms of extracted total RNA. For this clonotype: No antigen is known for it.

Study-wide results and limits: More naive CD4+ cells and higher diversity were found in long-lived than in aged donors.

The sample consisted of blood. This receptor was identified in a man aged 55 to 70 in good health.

CDR3: CASSQDGVGGTYEQYF. The CDR3 nucleotides read TGTGCCAGCAGCCAAGATGGTGTGGGGGGCACCTACGAGCAGTACTTC. This sequence joins TRBV3-1 and TRBJ2-7; D tentatively reads TRBD1 or TRBD2 (6 bases each). Germline V lookup: CDR1 LGHDT, CDR2 YNNKEL (reference sequence). V lost 0 bases and J lost 2, with 14 bases in between. The CDR3 has 16 residues.